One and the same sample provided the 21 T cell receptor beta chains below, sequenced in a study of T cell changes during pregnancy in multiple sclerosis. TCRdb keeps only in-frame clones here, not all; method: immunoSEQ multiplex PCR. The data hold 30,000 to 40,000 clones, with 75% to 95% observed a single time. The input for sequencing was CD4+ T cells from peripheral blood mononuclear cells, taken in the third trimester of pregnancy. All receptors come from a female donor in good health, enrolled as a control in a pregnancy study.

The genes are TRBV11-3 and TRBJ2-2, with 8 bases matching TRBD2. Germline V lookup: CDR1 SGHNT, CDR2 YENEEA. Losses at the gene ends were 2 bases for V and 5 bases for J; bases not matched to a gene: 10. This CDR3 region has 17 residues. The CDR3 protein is CASSLTSGIVGTGELFF. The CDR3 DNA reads TGTGCCAGCAGCTTAACTAGCGGCATAGTGGGAACCGGGGAGCTGTTTTTT.

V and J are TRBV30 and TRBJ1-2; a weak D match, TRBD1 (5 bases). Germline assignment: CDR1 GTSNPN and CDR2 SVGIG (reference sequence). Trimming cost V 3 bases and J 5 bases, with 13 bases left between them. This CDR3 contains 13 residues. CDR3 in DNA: TGTGCCTGGAGCTCAGGGTTTCCATATGGCTACACCTTC. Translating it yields CAWSSGFPYGYTF.

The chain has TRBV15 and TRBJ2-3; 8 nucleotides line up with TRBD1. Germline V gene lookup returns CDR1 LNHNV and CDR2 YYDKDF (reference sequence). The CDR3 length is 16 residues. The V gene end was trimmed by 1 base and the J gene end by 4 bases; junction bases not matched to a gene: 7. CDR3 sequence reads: CATSRVSAGGADTQYF. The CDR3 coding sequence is TGTGCCACCAGCAGAGTATCGGCAGGGGGCGCAGATACGCAGTATTTT. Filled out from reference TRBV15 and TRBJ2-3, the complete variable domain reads DAMVIQNPRYQVTQFGKPVTLSCSQTLNHNVMYWYQQKSSQAPKLLFHYYDKDFNNEADTPDNFQSRRPNTSFCFLDIRSPGLGDTAMYLCATSRVSAGGADTQYFGPGTRLTVL.

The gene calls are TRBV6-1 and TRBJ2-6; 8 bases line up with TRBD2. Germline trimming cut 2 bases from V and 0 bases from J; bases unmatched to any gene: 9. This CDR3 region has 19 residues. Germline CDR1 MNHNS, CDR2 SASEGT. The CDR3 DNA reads TGTGCCAGCAGTGAACCCGGACTAGCTGGAGGCTCTGGGGCCAACGTCCTGACTTTC. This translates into CASSEPGLAGGSGANVLTF.

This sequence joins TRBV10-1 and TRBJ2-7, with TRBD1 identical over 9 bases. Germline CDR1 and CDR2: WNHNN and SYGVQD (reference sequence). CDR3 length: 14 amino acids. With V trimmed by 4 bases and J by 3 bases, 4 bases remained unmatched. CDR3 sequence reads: CASSGTGANYEQYF. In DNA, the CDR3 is TGCGCCAGCAGTGGGACAGGGGCAAACTACGAGCAGTACTTC.

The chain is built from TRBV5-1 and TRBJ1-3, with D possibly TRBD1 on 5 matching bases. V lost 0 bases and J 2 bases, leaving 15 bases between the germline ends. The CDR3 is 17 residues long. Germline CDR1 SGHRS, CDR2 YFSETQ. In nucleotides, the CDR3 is TGCGCCAGCAGCTTGGCCGGGAGGGGAGAGGCTGGAAACACCATATATTTT. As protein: CASSLAGRGEAGNTIYF. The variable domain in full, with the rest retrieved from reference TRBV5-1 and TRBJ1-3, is KAGVTQTPRYLIKTRGQQVTLSCSPISGHRSVSWYQQTPGQGLQFLFEYFSETQRNKGNFPGRFSGRQFSNSRSEMNVSTLELGDSALYLCASSLAGRGEAGNTIYFGEGSWLTVV.

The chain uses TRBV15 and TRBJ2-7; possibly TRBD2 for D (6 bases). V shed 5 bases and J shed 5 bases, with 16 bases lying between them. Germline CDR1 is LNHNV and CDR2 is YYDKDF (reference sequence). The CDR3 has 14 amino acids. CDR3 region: CATSVRDGGNEQYF. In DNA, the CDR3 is TGTGCCACCAGCGTCCGGGACGGAGGGAACGAGCAGTACTTC.

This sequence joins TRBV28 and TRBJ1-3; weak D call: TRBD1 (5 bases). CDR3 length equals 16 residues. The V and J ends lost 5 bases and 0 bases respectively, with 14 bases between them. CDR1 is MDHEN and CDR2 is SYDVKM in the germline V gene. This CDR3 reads CASSTSGGGSGNTIYF. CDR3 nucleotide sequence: TGTGCCAGCAGTACTAGCGGTGGGGGCTCTGGAAACACCATATATTTT.

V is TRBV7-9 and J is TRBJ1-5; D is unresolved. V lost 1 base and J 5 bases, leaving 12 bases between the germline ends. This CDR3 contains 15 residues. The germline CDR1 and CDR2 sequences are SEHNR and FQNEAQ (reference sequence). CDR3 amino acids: CASSLGSPRDQPQHF. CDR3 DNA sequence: TGTGCCAGCAGCTTAGGATCGCCCCGGGATCAGCCCCAGCATTTT.

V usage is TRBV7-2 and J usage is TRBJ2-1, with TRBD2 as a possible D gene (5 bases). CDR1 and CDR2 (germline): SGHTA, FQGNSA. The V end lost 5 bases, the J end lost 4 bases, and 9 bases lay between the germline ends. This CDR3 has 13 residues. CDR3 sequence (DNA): TGTGCCAGCAGCCCGGACTCTTACAATGAGCAGTTCTTC. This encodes CASSPDSYNEQFF.

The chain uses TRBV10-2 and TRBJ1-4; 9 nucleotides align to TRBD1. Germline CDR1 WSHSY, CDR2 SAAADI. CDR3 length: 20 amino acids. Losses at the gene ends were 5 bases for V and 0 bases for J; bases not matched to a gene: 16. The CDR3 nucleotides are TGCGCCAGCAGTCGGAGCCGGGACAGGGTTTTAGGGACAACTAATGAAAAACTGTTTTTT. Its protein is CASSRSRDRVLGTTNEKLFF.

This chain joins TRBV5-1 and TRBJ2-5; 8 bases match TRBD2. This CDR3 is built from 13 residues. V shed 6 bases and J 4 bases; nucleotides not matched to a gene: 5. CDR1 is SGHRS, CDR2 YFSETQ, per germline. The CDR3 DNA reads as TGCGCCAGCACCGTCGGGGGGGGAGAGACCCAGTACTTC. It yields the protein CASTVGGGETQYF.

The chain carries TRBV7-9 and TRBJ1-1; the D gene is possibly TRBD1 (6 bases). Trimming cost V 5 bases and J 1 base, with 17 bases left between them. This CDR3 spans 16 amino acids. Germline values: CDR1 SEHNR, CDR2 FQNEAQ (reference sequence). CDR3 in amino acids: CASSQLNGQQNTEAFF. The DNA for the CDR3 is TGTGCCAGCAGCCAATTAAATGGACAGCAGAACACTGAAGCTTTCTTT.

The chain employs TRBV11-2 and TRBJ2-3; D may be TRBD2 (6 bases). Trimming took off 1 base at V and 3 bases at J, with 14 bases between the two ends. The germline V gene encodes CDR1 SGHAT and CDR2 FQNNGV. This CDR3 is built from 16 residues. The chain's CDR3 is CASSLGRGERTDTQYF. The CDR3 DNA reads TGTGCCAGCAGCTTAGGGAGGGGTGAGAGGACAGATACGCAGTATTTT.

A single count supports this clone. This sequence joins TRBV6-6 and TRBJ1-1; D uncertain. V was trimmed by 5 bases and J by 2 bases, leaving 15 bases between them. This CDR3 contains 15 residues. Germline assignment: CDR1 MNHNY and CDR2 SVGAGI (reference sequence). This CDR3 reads CASSAPLGVNTEAFF. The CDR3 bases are TGTGCCAGCAGTGCCCCCCTCGGGGTAAACACTGAAGCTTTCTTT.

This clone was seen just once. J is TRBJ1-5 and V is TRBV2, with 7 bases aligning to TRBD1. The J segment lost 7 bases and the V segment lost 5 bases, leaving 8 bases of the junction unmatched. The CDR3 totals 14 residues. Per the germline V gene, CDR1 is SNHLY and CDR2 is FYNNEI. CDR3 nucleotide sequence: TGTGCCAGCAGTAAAGACAGGGCTCGGCAGCCCCAGCATTTT. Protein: CASSKDRARQPQHF.

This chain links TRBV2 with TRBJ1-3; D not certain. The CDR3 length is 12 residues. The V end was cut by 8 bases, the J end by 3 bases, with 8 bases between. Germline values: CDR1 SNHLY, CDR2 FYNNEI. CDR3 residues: CASGSGGNTIYF. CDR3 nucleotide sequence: TGTGCCAGCGGGAGCGGTGGAAACACCATATATTTT.

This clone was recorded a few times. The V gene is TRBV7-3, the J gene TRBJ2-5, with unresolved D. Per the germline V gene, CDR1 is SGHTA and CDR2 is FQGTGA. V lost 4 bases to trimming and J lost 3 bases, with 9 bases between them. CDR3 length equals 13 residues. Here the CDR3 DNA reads TGTGCCAGCAGCTCCCTCCGGGAAGAGACCCAGTACTTC. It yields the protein CASSSLREETQYF.

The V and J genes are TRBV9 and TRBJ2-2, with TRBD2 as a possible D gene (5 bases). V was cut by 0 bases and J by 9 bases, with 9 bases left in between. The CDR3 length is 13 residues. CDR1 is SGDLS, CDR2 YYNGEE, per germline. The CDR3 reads CASSVDRGWELFF. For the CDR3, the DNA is TGTGCCAGCAGCGTAGATCGAGGGTGGGAGCTGTTTTTT.

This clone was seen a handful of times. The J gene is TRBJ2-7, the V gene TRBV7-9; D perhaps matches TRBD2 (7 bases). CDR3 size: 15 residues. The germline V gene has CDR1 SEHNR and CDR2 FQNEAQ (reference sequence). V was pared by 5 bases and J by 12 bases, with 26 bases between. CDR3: CASSPRWRGQQGPYF. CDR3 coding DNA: TGTGCCAGCAGCCCCCGCTGGCGGGGGCAGCAAGGGCCGTACTTC.

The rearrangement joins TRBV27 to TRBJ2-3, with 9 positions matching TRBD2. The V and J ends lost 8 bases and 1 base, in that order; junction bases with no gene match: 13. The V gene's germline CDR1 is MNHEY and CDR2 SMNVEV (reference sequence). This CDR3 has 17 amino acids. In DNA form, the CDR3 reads TGTGCCAGCTCCACCGGAACTAGCGGGTTTGGCACAGATACGCAGTATTTT. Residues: CASSTGTSGFGTDTQYF.